This is a list of T cell receptor beta chains from one sample in a study of neurological immune-mediated disorders. MiXCR, run by TCRdb on the 5' RACE reads, gives a single entry per CDR3 protein. The profile covers more than 45,000 distinct CDR3 sequences, with 10% appearing a single time and 20% to 25% taken by the ten largest. The sequenced sample was PBMCs. The receptors derive from a woman aged 40 to 55 with HTLV-1-associated myelopathy (HAM/TSP). Each CDR3 is given without its conserved first and last residue. Not all rows give a size; the values are once, few, many and, for expanded clones, a class.

>TRBV5-6|TRBJ1-2|many
ASSFGDRTNYGYT
>TRBV9|TRBJ1-2|many
ASSVGFGYT
>TRBV30|TRBJ2-7|.
AWTQGAGGYDEQY
>TRBV12-5|TRBJ2-1|many
ASGLTGYNEQF
>TRBV11-2|TRBJ2-2|many
ASSLVVGYTGELF
>TRBV29-1|TRBJ1-1|many
SVELYSGTEAF
>TRBV11-3|TRBJ1-1|many
ASSLDRNTEAF
>TRBV7-2|TRBJ2-7|many
ARRLAGRTRTYEQY
>TRBV5-1|TRBJ2-7|many
ASSQPGTGRTEQY
>TRBV27|TRBJ2-5|many
ASRSPGQGAETQY
>TRBV25-1|TRBJ2-2|many
ASMGFGSTGELF
>TRBV7-2|TRBJ2-3|many
ASARDPGTDTQY
>TRBV4-3|TRBJ1-6|many
ASSQEDLIQGYNSPLH
>TRBV20-1|TRBJ1-3|many
SASQQSIGNTIY
>TRBV11-2|TRBJ2-1|many
ASSPGLMGPRGANYNEQF
>TRBV12-3/TRBV12-4|TRBJ1-2|many
ASSLGGGYQTGYT
>TRBV24-1|TRBJ2-3|many
ATSDWDRSDTQY
>TRBV15|TRBJ2-1|many
ATSRDLGDRFYNEQF
>TRBV7-9|TRBJ2-5|.
ASSLSRGQEETQY
>TRBV6-2/TRBV6-3|TRBJ1-4|many
ASSPGGEKLF
>TRBV9|TRBJ1-1|few
ASSVAPGAGAGVAF
>TRBV4-3|TRBJ1-2|many
ASSQAGTGRSGYT
>TRBV20-1|TRBJ2-1|few
SARDRLAGNEQF
>TRBV5-6|TRBJ2-5|many
ASSWDYPRGTQY
>TRBV7-9|TRBJ2-7|many
ASSHRGYEQY
>TRBV5-1|TRBJ2-5|many
ASSLGAGGRQETQY